These 4 T cell receptor beta chains were sequenced from one sample in a study of PD-1 blockade in classical Hodgkin lymphoma. The assay was immunoSEQ multiplex PCR, and TCRdb's table has in-frame clones only and misses some. Of more than 25,000 clones listed, almost 90% are singletons. Relapse was seen in all patients after autologous stem cell transplantation, and brentuximab vedotin exposure was variable. Magnetic negative selection, applied to thawed PBMCs, was used to isolate the CD8+ T cells. The sequenced sample was CD8+ T cells from blood, obtained at baseline. The receptor source for this set is a human donor with classical Hodgkin lymphoma.

The chain joins TRBV28 to TRBJ2-3, with 11 nucleotides matching TRBD2. CDR1 is MDHEN, CDR2 SYDVKM, per germline. The CDR3 is 16 amino acids. Trimming removed 6 bases from V and 4 bases from J; junction bases left unmatched: 9. The CDR3 sequence is CASSRTSGSRSDTQYF. DNA for the CDR3: TGTGCCAGCAGCAGAACTAGCGGGAGTAGATCAGATACGCAGTATTTT.

The rearrangement joins TRBV7-9 to TRBJ1-3; 8 bases align to TRBD1. Germline V gene lookup returns CDR1 SEHNR and CDR2 FQNEAQ (reference sequence). J lost 6 bases, V lost 1 base, and 5 bases had no gene match. This CDR3 is built from 15 residues. The CDR3 spells CASSLVDRGKNTIYF. The CDR3 DNA is TGTGCCAGCAGCTTAGTCGACAGGGGAAAAAACACCATATATTTT.

The rearrangement uses TRBV5-6 and TRBJ2-5, with D hard to call. Germline V gene sequence: CDR1 SGHDT, CDR2 YYEEEE. V lost 4 bases and J 5 bases, leaving 18 bases between the germline ends. The length of the CDR3 is 15 residues. The CDR3 spells CASSTIPRSRETQYF. For the CDR3, the DNA is TGTGCCAGCAGCACGATTCCTCGATCTCGGGAGACCCAGTACTTC.

The chain couples TRBV7-7 to TRBJ2-2; D unclear. The CDR3 is 15 residues long. Germline CDR1 reads SSHAT; CDR2 reads FNYEAQ (reference sequence). V lost 1 base, J lost 4 bases, and 10 bases lay in between. The CDR3 loop is CASSLEWVGTGELFF. CDR3 nucleotides: TGTGCCAGCAGCTTAGAGTGGGTTGGCACCGGGGAGCTGTTTTTT.